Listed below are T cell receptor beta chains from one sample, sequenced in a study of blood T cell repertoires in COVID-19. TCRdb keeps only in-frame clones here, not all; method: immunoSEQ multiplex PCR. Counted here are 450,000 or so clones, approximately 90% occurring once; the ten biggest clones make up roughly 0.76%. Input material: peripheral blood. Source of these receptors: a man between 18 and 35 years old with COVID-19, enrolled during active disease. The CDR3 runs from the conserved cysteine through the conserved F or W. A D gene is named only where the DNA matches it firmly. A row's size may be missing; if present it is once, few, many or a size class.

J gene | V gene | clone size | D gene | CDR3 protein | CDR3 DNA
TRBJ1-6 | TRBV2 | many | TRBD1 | CASSRTGDNSPLHF | TGTGCCAGCAGTAGGACAGGGGATAATTCACCCCTCCACTTT
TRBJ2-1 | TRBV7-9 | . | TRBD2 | CASSPLAGNEQFF | TGTGCCAGCAGCCCTCTAGCGGGCAATGAGCAGTTCTTC
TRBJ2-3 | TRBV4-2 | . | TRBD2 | CASSQDERGGRTDTQYF | TGTGCCAGCAGCCAGGATGAGCGGGGGGGCAGAACAGATACGCAGTATTTT
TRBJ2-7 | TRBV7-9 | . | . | CASSFSLRGATYEQYF | TGTGCCAGCAGCTTTTCCCTCCGTGGGGCGACCTACGAGCAGTACTTC
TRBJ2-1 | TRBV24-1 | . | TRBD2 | CATSATSAEDEQFF | TGTGCCACCTCCGCGACTAGCGCCGAGGATGAGCAGTTCTTC
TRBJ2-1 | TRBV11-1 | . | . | CASSLKSSYNEQFF | TGTGCCAGCAGCTTAAAGAGCTCCTACAATGAGCAGTTCTTC
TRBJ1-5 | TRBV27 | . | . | CASRREAGTGQPQHF | TGTGCCAGCAGACGTGAAGCCGGTACAGGGCAGCCCCAGCATTTT
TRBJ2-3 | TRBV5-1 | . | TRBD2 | CASSAKTSGGTLYTQYF | TGCGCCAGCAGCGCGAAGACTAGCGGGGGTACCCTTTATACGCAGTATTTT
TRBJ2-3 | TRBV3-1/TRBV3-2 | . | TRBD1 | CASSQHDRGLSDTQYF | TGTGCCAGCAGCCAACATGACAGGGGCCTATCAGATACGCAGTATTTT
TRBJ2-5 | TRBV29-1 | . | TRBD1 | CSATQGAGETQYF | TGCAGCGCTACACAGGGGGCAGGGGAGACCCAGTACTTC
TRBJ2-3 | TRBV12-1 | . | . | CASSLGLGTDTDTQYF | TGTGCCAGCAGCTTAGGTTTAGGGACAGACACAGATACGCAGTATTTT
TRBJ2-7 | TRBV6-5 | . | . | CASIKVGGAAYEQYF | TGTGCCAGCATCAAGGTAGGGGGGGCCGCCTACGAGCAGTACTTC
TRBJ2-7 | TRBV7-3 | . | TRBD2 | CASSLTMVAGAEQYF | TGTGCCAGCAGCTTAACGATGGTAGCGGGAGCCGAGCAGTACTTC
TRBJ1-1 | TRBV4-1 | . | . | CATGHLNTEAFF | TGCGCCACGGGACACCTGAACACTGAAGCTTTCTTT
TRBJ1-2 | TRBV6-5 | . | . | CASSLQGGGYTF | TGTGCCAGCAGCCTGCAGGGAGGTGGCTACACCTTC
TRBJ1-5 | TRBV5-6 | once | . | CASSLWGGNQPQHF | TGTGCCAGCAGCTTGTGGGGGGGCAATCAGCCCCAGCATTTT
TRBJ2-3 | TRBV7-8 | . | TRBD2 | CASSGGGLADTDTQYF | TGTGCCAGCAGCGGGGGGGGACTAGCGGACACAGATACGCAGTATTTT
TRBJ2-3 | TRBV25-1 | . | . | CASSDGTVTDTQYF | TGTGCCAGCAGTGACGGTACAGTCACAGATACGCAGTATTTT
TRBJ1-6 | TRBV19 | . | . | CATQAGEITSPLHF | TGTGCCACCCAGGCCGGGGAAATCACTTCACCCCTCCACTTT
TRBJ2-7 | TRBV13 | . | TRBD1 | CASSLDRVPTKQYF | TGTGCCAGCAGCTTGGACAGGGTGCCTACGAAGCAGTACTTC
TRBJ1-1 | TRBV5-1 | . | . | CASSLKRDTEAFF | TGCGCCAGCAGCTTGAAACGGGACACTGAAGCTTTCTTT
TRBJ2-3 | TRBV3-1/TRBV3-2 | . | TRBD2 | CASSQGLARDTQYF | TGTGCCAGCAGCCAGGGACTAGCGCGCGATACGCAGTATTTT
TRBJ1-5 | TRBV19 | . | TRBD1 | CASSPWTGADQPQHF | TGTGCCAGTAGTCCATGGACAGGGGCGGATCAGCCCCAGCATTTT
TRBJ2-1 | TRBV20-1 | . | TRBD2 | CSASLAVLMREFF | TGCAGTGCTAGTCTAGCGGTGCTAATGAGAGAGTTCTTC
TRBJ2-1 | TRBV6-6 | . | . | CASSYVGYNEQFF | TGTGCCAGCAGTTACGTCGGTTACAATGAGCAGTTCTTC
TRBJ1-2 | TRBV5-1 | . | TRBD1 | CASRSGTGLVPYGYTF | TGCGCCAGCAGGTCCGGGACAGGGTTGGTCCCCTATGGCTACACCTTC
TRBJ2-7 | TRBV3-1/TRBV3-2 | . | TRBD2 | CASSPQPASGGHEQYF | TGTGCCAGCAGCCCACAGCCCGCTAGCGGGGGGCACGAGCAGTACTTC
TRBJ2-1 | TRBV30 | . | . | CAWSVQDEQFF | TGTGCCTGGAGTGTACAGGATGAGCAGTTCTTC
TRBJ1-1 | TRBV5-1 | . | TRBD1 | CASIPGTGQGEAFF | TGCGCCAGCATACCGGGGACAGGGCAAGGTGAAGCTTTCTTT
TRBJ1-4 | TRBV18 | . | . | CASSPMANEKLFF | TGTGCCAGCTCACCTATGGCCAATGAAAAACTGTTTTTT
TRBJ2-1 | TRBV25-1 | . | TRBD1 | CASSVTGTGIYNEQFF | TGTGCCAGCAGTGTTACCGGGACAGGGATATACAATGAGCAGTTCTTC
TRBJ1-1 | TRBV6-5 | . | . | CATLWAVDTEAFF | TGTGCCACCCTCTGGGCTGTGGACACTGAAGCTTTCTTT
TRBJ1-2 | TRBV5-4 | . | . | CASSEQSGYYGYTF | TGTGCCAGCAGCGAGCAATCGGGATACTATGGCTACACCTTC
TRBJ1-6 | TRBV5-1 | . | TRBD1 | CASSLGTGPNSPLHF | TGCGCCAGCAGCTTGGGGACAGGGCCCAATTCACCCCTCCACTTT
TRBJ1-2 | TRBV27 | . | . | CASSLSAGAYGYTF | TGTGCCAGCAGTTTATCTGCAGGGGCCTATGGCTACACCTTC
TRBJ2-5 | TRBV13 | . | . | CASSLVEGTQYF | TGTGCCAGCAGCTTAGTAGAGGGGACCCAGTACTTC
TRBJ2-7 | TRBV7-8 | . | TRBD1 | CASSSSTGGEQYF | TGTGCCAGCAGCTCGTCGACAGGGGGTGAGCAGTACTTC
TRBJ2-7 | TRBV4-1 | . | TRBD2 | CASSQSGGSYEQYF | TGCGCCAGCAGCCAATCGGGGGGTTCCTACGAGCAGTACTTC
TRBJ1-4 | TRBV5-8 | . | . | CASSLAVSSAGGEKLFF | TGTGCCAGCAGCTTGGCAGTTTCATCTGCGGGGGGCGAAAAACTGTTTTTT
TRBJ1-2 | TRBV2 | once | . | CASSVENYGYTF | TGTGCCAGCAGTGTAGAGAACTATGGCTACACCTTC
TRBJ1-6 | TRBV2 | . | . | CASTKRGWALDYNSPLHF | TGTGCCAGCACCAAGAGGGGGTGGGCACTGGACTATAATTCACCCCTCCACTTT
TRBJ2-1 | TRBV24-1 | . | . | CATQDGRDNEQFF | TGTGCCACTCAGGACGGGAGAGACAATGAGCAGTTCTTC
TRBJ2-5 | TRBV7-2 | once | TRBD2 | CASSLAGGETQYF | TGTGCCAGCAGCTTAGCGGGGGGGGAGACCCAGTACTTC
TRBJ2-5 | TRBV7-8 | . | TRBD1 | CASSSDREETQYF | TGTGCCAGCAGCTCGGACAGGGAAGAGACCCAGTACTTC
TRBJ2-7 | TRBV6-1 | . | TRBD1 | CASSDRGSIYEQYF | TGTGCCAGCAGTGACAGGGGGTCAATCTACGAGCAGTACTTC
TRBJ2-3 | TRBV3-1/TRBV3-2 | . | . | CASSQVSGARDTQYF | TGTGCCAGCAGCCAAGTCAGTGGGGCTCGCGATACGCAGTATTTT
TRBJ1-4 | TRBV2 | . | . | CASSETGGVYEKLFF | TGTGCCAGCAGTGAAACCGGCGGGGTGTATGAAAAACTGTTTTTT
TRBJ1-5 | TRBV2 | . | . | CASSGDSNQPQHF | TGTGCCAGCAGTGGCGATAGCAATCAGCCCCAGCATTTT